This is a list of T cell receptor beta chains from one sample in a study of blood T cell repertoires in COVID-19. Here immunoSEQ multiplex PCR was the method, and the copy in TCRdb shows in-frame clones only, minus some. The table has 280,000 or so clones, around 85% seen once. The specimen sequenced was PBMCs or T cells enriched from blood (not recorded which). Receptors originate from a woman between 40 and 55 years old who had recovered from COVID-19. Each CDR3 is given with its conserved first and last residue. Fields, in order: D gene, J gene, clone size, V gene, CDR3 protein, CDR3 DNA. The D gene is left open where the match is weak. The listing skips clone size in some rows; elsewhere it reads once, few, many or a size class.

D: NA
J: TRBJ2-2
size: NA
V: TRBV24-1
CDR3: CATSDGQYSGELFF
DNA: TGTGCCACCAGTGATGGACAGTATAGCGGGGAGCTGTTTTTT

D: TRBD1
J: TRBJ1-5
size: NA
V: TRBV3-1/TRBV3-2
CDR3: CASSPWTGVDQPQHF
DNA: TGTGCCAGCAGCCCGTGGACAGGGGTGGATCAGCCCCAGCATTTT

D: TRBD2
J: TRBJ2-2
size: NA
V: TRBV7-8
CDR3: CASSLPAGANTGELFF
DNA: TGTGCCAGCAGCTTACCCGCGGGGGCGAACACCGGGGAGCTGTTTTTT

D: NA
J: TRBJ2-7
size: NA
V: TRBV28
CDR3: CASSLLGSLYF
DNA: TGTGCCAGCAGTTTATTGGGGAGTCTGTACTTC

D: TRBD1
J: TRBJ1-4
size: NA
V: TRBV28
CDR3: CASGQGDEKLFF
DNA: TGTGCCAGCGGACAGGGGGATGAAAAACTGTTTTTT

D: TRBD1
J: TRBJ2-1
size: NA
V: TRBV11-2
CDR3: CASGQGTSYNEQFF
DNA: TGTGCCAGCGGACAGGGAACCTCCTACAATGAGCAGTTCTTC

D: NA
J: TRBJ2-7
size: NA
V: TRBV7-2
CDR3: CASSLVTGRGEQYF
DNA: TGTGCCAGCAGCTTAGTGACCGGGAGAGGCGAGCAGTACTTC

D: NA
J: TRBJ2-3
size: NA
V: TRBV7-3
CDR3: CASSWGLGAGDTDTQYF
DNA: TGCGCCAGCAGCTGGGGCCTGGGGGCTGGGGACACAGATACGCAGTATTTT

D: TRBD1
J: TRBJ2-7
size: NA
V: TRBV29-1
CDR3: CSVLGTESYEQYF
DNA: TGCAGCGTTCTTGGGACAGAATCCTACGAGCAGTACTTC

D: TRBD2
J: TRBJ2-5
size: NA
V: TRBV18
CDR3: CASSPLRTSGEETQYF
DNA: TGTGCCAGCTCACCACTCCGGACTAGCGGAGAAGAGACCCAGTACTTC

D: NA
J: TRBJ1-6
size: NA
V: TRBV19
CDR3: CASRDSGVNSPLHF
DNA: TGTGCCAGTAGGGATTCAGGGGTCAATTCACCCCTCCACTTT

D: NA
J: TRBJ2-3
size: NA
V: TRBV7-8
CDR3: CASSRQAFFTDTQYF
DNA: TGTGCCAGCAGCCGCCAGGCCTTTTTCACAGATACGCAGTATTTT

D: TRBD2
J: TRBJ2-1
size: NA
V: TRBV4-1
CDR3: CASSPGTSYNEQFF
DNA: TGCGCCAGCAGCCCCGGGACTAGCTACAATGAGCAGTTCTTC

D: TRBD1
J: TRBJ1-4
size: once
V: TRBV6-5
CDR3: CASSQQGRDEKLFF
DNA: TGTGCCAGCAGTCAACAGGGGCGGGATGAAAAACTGTTTTTT

D: NA
J: TRBJ2-7
size: NA
V: TRBV6-6
CDR3: CASSPQGQGSDEQYF
DNA: TGTGCCAGCAGTCCCCAGGGGCAGGGAAGCGACGAGCAGTACTTC

D: TRBD2
J: TRBJ2-1
size: NA
V: TRBV5-1
CDR3: CASSLEVTSGRGRQFF
DNA: TGCGCCAGCAGCTTGGAGGTGACTAGCGGCCGAGGTCGGCAGTTCTTC

D: TRBD2
J: TRBJ2-2
size: NA
V: TRBV11-2
CDR3: CASSPRGEIRTGELFF
DNA: TGTGCCAGCAGCCCCCGGGGGGAGATTCGCACCGGGGAGCTGTTTTTT

D: TRBD2
J: TRBJ2-1
size: NA
V: TRBV29-1
CDR3: CSAGTSGRALHEQFF
DNA: TGCAGCGCCGGGACTAGCGGGAGGGCCTTGCATGAGCAGTTCTTC

D: NA
J: TRBJ2-1
size: NA
V: TRBV3-1/TRBV3-2
CDR3: CASSQGLGGQFF
DNA: TGTGCCAGCAGCCAAGGGTTGGGGGGGCAGTTCTTC

D: NA
J: TRBJ2-7
size: few
V: TRBV12-3/TRBV12-4
CDR3: CASSRNRGYEQYF
DNA: TGTGCCAGCAGTCGGAACCGAGGGTACGAGCAGTACTTC

D: NA
J: TRBJ2-2
size: NA
V: TRBV7-9
CDR3: CASDRLGQGGNTGELFF
DNA: TGTGCCAGCGACCGATTGGGGCAGGGGGGGAACACCGGGGAGCTGTTTTTT

D: NA
J: TRBJ1-1
size: once
V: TRBV7-9
CDR3: CASDRGGRTEAFF
DNA: TGTGCCAGCGATCGGGGGGGGAGGACTGAAGCTTTCTTT

D: NA
J: TRBJ1-6
size: few
V: TRBV7-9
CDR3: CASSLEQYGSPLHF
DNA: TGTGCCAGCAGCTTAGAACAGTACGGCTCACCCCTCCACTTT

D: TRBD1
J: TRBJ2-7
size: NA
V: TRBV6-5
CDR3: CASSKPDRGKYEQYF
DNA: TGTGCCAGCAGTAAACCTGACAGGGGAAAGTACGAGCAGTACTTC

D: NA
J: TRBJ1-2
size: NA
V: TRBV14
CDR3: CASSQERGGRRGYTF
DNA: TGTGCCAGCAGCCAAGAGAGGGGAGGGAGACGCGGCTACACCTTC